This T cell receptor (beta chain) emerged from a study of glioma-infiltrating T cells. As concerns this clonotype: The antigen is undetermined.

Study conclusions and caveats: Very few CDR3 sequences were shared between tissue and blood. Tissue-blood divergence was below expectation in non-neoplastic patients, above in gliomas.

Using RNA template, CDR3s of TCR alpha and beta were amplified with iRepertoire arm-PCR. Input was roughly 85-450 ng of tissue mRNA or PBMC total RNA. TCRdb re-analysed the multiplex PCR reads in MiXCR, keeping a single row per CDR3 protein. Here the sample spans 150,000 or so distinct CDR3 sequences, around 40% being singletons. Unmatched junction bases numbered 3, after V lost 5 bases and J lost 2 bases. Looked up from germline, CDR1 is ENHRY and CDR2 is SYGVKD. The CDR3 covers 13 residues. This receptor was obtained from a human donor with low-grade glioma or glioblastoma, undergoing nonglioma brain surgery, or in good health (not recorded which). The rearrangement links TRBV10-3 to TRBJ2-7, with 7 bases matching TRBD1. The sequencing input was glioma tissue, nonneoplastic brain tissue, or PBMCs (not recorded which). CDR3 coding DNA: TGTGCCATCAGTTACGGACAGGCCTACGAGCAGTACTTC. Amino acids: CAISYGQAYEQYF.